These T cell receptor beta chains were read from a single sample in a study of T-cell reconstitution after alpha-beta-depleted transplantation in children. MiXCR was run by TCRdb on the PCR reads, yielding one entry per CDR3 protein. This sample carries some 400,000 distinct CDR3 sequences, roughly 20% of them seen once, and the ten largest clones take less than 4.5%. The specimen was PBMCs from the stem cell graft donor, collected from the stem cell graft. The receptors originated from a human donor who donated a stem cell graft to a child with acute myeloid leukemia. The CDR3 runs from the conserved cysteine through the conserved F or W. The D gene is left open where the match is weak. Rows give clone size only sometimes, using once, few, many, or a class for an expanded clone.

J gene: TRBJ2-3
V gene: TRBV28
D gene: TRBD2
clone size: few
CDR3 protein: CASSHWRTSGSTDTQYF
CDR3 DNA: TGTGCCAGCAGTCATTGGAGGACTAGCGGGAGCACAGATACGCAGTATTTT

J gene: TRBJ2-1
V gene: TRBV3-1
D gene: .
clone size: .
CDR3 protein: CASSAQAKNEQFF
CDR3 DNA: TGTGCCAGCAGCGCGCAGGCGAAGAATGAGCAGTTCTTC

J gene: TRBJ2-1
V gene: TRBV20-1
D gene: TRBD2
clone size: .
CDR3 protein: CSHIGTSGRARGNEQFF
CDR3 DNA: TGCAGCCATATAGGGACTAGCGGGAGGGCCCGGGGCAATGAGCAGTTCTTC

J gene: TRBJ2-3
V gene: TRBV12-3/TRBV12-4
D gene: TRBD2
clone size: .
CDR3 protein: CASIPLRDYTDTQYF
CDR3 DNA: TGTGCCAGCATTCCCCTGCGGGACTACACAGATACGCAGTATTTT

J gene: TRBJ1-5
V gene: TRBV12-3/TRBV12-4
D gene: .
clone size: many
CDR3 protein: CASSWDHYSNQPQHF
CDR3 DNA: TGTGCCAGCAGTTGGGACCACTATAGCAATCAGCCCCAGCATTTT

J gene: TRBJ1-1
V gene: TRBV9
D gene: .
clone size: once
CDR3 protein: CASSVGGDTEAFF
CDR3 DNA: TGTGCCAGCAGCGTGGGCGGTGACACTGAAGCTTTCTTT

J gene: TRBJ2-2
V gene: TRBV20-1
D gene: .
clone size: few
CDR3 protein: CSALGVDQTGELFF
CDR3 DNA: TGCAGTGCTTTGGGAGTCGACCAAACCGGGGAGCTGTTTTTT

J gene: TRBJ2-1
V gene: TRBV18
D gene: .
clone size: few
CDR3 protein: CASSPQGEGEQFF
CDR3 DNA: TGTGCCAGCTCACCCCAGGGCGAGGGTGAGCAGTTCTTC

J gene: TRBJ2-6
V gene: TRBV12-3/TRBV12-4
D gene: .
clone size: few
CDR3 protein: CASVLSSGANVLTF
CDR3 DNA: TGTGCCAGCGTCCTGAGCTCTGGGGCCAACGTCCTGACTTTC

J gene: TRBJ2-5
V gene: TRBV7-3
D gene: .
clone size: .
CDR3 protein: CASSSTGSGDQYF
CDR3 DNA: TGTGCCAGCAGCTCGACAGGGAGCGGGGACCAGTACTTC

J gene: TRBJ2-1
V gene: TRBV3-1
D gene: TRBD2
clone size: .
CDR3 protein: CASSPPRASGRGEQFF
CDR3 DNA: TGTGCCAGCAGCCCTCCAAGGGCTAGCGGGAGGGGTGAGCAGTTCTTC

J gene: TRBJ1-3
V gene: TRBV12-3/TRBV12-4
D gene: .
clone size: many
CDR3 protein: CASRLDQLSGNTIYF
CDR3 DNA: TGTGCCAGCAGACTAGACCAACTCTCTGGAAACACCATATATTTT

J gene: TRBJ2-2
V gene: TRBV29-1
D gene: TRBD2
clone size: few
CDR3 protein: CSVLGLAMGSGELFF
CDR3 DNA: TGCAGCGTACTCGGACTAGCGATGGGGTCCGGGGAGCTGTTTTTT

J gene: TRBJ2-5
V gene: TRBV6-1
D gene: TRBD2
clone size: few
CDR3 protein: CASSRGVDHQVGTQYF
CDR3 DNA: TGTGCCAGCAGTCGGGGGGTAGACCACCAGGTTGGGACCCAGTACTTC

J gene: TRBJ2-7
V gene: TRBV29-1
D gene: .
clone size: few
CDR3 protein: CSVEAGGEQYF
CDR3 DNA: TGCAGCGTTGAAGCGGGCGGCGAGCAGTACTTC

J gene: TRBJ1-3
V gene: TRBV7-9
D gene: .
clone size: many
CDR3 protein: CASSADSLVQLGTIYF
CDR3 DNA: TGTGCCAGCAGCGCGGACAGTTTAGTACAGCTCGGCACCATATATTTT

J gene: TRBJ2-1
V gene: TRBV20-1
D gene: TRBD1
clone size: many
CDR3 protein: CSAAGTANEQFF
CDR3 DNA: TGCAGTGCCGCCGGGACAGCCAATGAGCAGTTCTTC

J gene: TRBJ1-2
V gene: TRBV9
D gene: TRBD1
clone size: .
CDR3 protein: CASSVADRGKNNGYTF
CDR3 DNA: TGTGCCAGCAGCGTAGCGGACAGGGGCAAGAATAATGGCTACACCTTC

J gene: TRBJ2-7
V gene: TRBV7-2
D gene: TRBD2
clone size: many
CDR3 protein: CASSPREGSSYEQYF
CDR3 DNA: TGTGCCAGCAGCCCCCGGGAGGGAAGCTCCTACGAGCAGTACTTC

J gene: TRBJ2-7
V gene: TRBV11-2
D gene: TRBD1
clone size: .
CDR3 protein: CASSSLSGTGRYEQYF
CDR3 DNA: TGTGCCAGCAGCTCCTTGAGTGGGACAGGGAGGTACGAGCAGTACTTC

J gene: TRBJ2-7
V gene: TRBV29-1
D gene: TRBD2
clone size: many
CDR3 protein: CSVEVTSGMYEQYF
CDR3 DNA: TGCAGCGTTGAAGTAACTAGCGGGATGTACGAGCAGTACTTC

J gene: TRBJ2-1
V gene: TRBV5-1
D gene: TRBD1
clone size: .
CDR3 protein: CASSTRQGDYNEQFF
CDR3 DNA: TGCGCCAGCAGCACCAGACAGGGGGATTACAATGAGCAGTTCTTC

J gene: TRBJ2-3
V gene: TRBV5-6
D gene: .
clone size: few
CDR3 protein: CASSLIEGSDTQYF
CDR3 DNA: TGTGCCAGCAGCTTGATCGAGGGTTCGGATACGCAGTATTTT

J gene: TRBJ1-1
V gene: TRBV18
D gene: TRBD1
clone size: few
CDR3 protein: CASSPRTGGTNTEAFF
CDR3 DNA: TGTGCCAGCTCACCCAGGACAGGGGGCACGAACACTGAAGCTTTCTTT

J gene: TRBJ2-7
V gene: TRBV29-1
D gene: .
clone size: .
CDR3 protein: CSVWSLTGGDEQYF
CDR3 DNA: TGCAGTGTTTGGTCCCTGACAGGAGGAGACGAGCAGTACTTC

J gene: TRBJ1-6
V gene: TRBV10-2
D gene: .
clone size: many
CDR3 protein: CATLRLTDSYNSPLHF
CDR3 DNA: TGCGCCACCCTCAGACTAACGGACAGCTATAATTCACCCCTCCACTTT

J gene: TRBJ2-1
V gene: TRBV20-1
D gene: .
clone size: many
CDR3 protein: CSARGGPNNEQFF
CDR3 DNA: TGCAGTGCTAGGGGCGGCCCTAACAATGAGCAGTTCTTC

J gene: TRBJ2-7
V gene: TRBV12-3/TRBV12-4
D gene: .
clone size: .
CDR3 protein: CASRTRGGAYEQYF
CDR3 DNA: TGTGCCAGCAGGACCCGAGGGGGAGCCTACGAGCAGTACTTC

J gene: TRBJ1-2
V gene: TRBV12-3/TRBV12-4
D gene: TRBD1
clone size: .
CDR3 protein: CASRSTGDYGYTF
CDR3 DNA: TGTGCCAGCAGATCTACAGGGGACTATGGCTACACCTTC

J gene: TRBJ2-3
V gene: TRBV20-1
D gene: .
clone size: many
CDR3 protein: CSASLPSGDTQYF
CDR3 DNA: TGCAGTGCTAGCTTGCCTTCAGGGGATACGCAGTATTTT

J gene: TRBJ2-1
V gene: TRBV29-1
D gene: TRBD2
clone size: many
CDR3 protein: CSVGVAGEGEQFF
CDR3 DNA: TGCAGCGTTGGGGTAGCGGGAGAAGGTGAGCAGTTCTTC

J gene: TRBJ2-7
V gene: TRBV27
D gene: .
clone size: .
CDR3 protein: CASKGYNPYEQYF
CDR3 DNA: TGTGCCAGCAAGGGGTATAATCCCTACGAGCAGTACTTC

J gene: TRBJ1-5
V gene: TRBV6-1
D gene: .
clone size: .
CDR3 protein: CASSALDSQPQHF
CDR3 DNA: TGTGCCAGCAGCGCACTCGACAGTCAGCCCCAGCATTTT

J gene: TRBJ2-7
V gene: TRBV20-1
D gene: TRBD2
clone size: many
CDR3 protein: CSADAAGGLEQYF
CDR3 DNA: TGCAGTGCTGACGCTGCGGGGGGGCTCGAGCAGTACTTC

J gene: TRBJ2-4
V gene: TRBV25-1
D gene: .
clone size: many
CDR3 protein: CASSESGQILAKNIQYF
CDR3 DNA: TGTGCCAGCAGCGAATCCGGCCAGATCTTAGCCAAAAACATTCAGTACTTC

J gene: TRBJ2-3
V gene: TRBV27
D gene: .
clone size: few
CDR3 protein: CASRNWADTQYF
CDR3 DNA: TGTGCCAGCAGAAACTGGGCAGATACGCAGTATTTT

J gene: TRBJ2-7
V gene: TRBV6-5
D gene: TRBD2
clone size: many
CDR3 protein: CASSYPASGVISYEQYF
CDR3 DNA: TGTGCCAGCAGTTACCCGGCTAGCGGGGTTATCTCCTACGAGCAGTACTTC

J gene: TRBJ2-7
V gene: TRBV12-3/TRBV12-4
D gene: TRBD2
clone size: few
CDR3 protein: CASMTSGNEVYEQYF
CDR3 DNA: TGTGCCAGCATGACTAGCGGGAATGAGGTCTACGAGCAGTACTTC

J gene: TRBJ2-1
V gene: TRBV4-2
D gene: .
clone size: .
CDR3 protein: CASSPRGLLTYNEQFF
CDR3 DNA: TGTGCCAGCAGCCCAAGGGGACTGCTTACCTACAATGAGCAGTTCTTC

J gene: TRBJ2-3
V gene: TRBV4-1
D gene: .
clone size: few
CDR3 protein: CASSQGAGNFQDTQYF
CDR3 DNA: TGCGCCAGCAGCCAAGGCGCGGGGAATTTTCAAGATACGCAGTATTTT

J gene: TRBJ1-1
V gene: TRBV5-1
D gene: .
clone size: few
CDR3 protein: CASSLAQASPLNTEAFF
CDR3 DNA: TGCGCCAGCAGCTTGGCACAGGCCAGCCCCTTGAACACTGAAGCTTTCTTT

J gene: TRBJ2-1
V gene: TRBV25-1
D gene: .
clone size: .
CDR3 protein: CASSGNAYRAGDSYNEQFF
CDR3 DNA: TGTGCCAGCAGTGGGAACGCCTACAGGGCAGGGGACTCCTACAATGAGCAGTTCTTC

J gene: TRBJ1-6
V gene: TRBV5-1
D gene: .
clone size: many
CDR3 protein: CASSLQRRQANSPLHF
CDR3 DNA: TGCGCCAGCAGCTTACAACGTCGACAGGCGAATTCACCCCTCCACTTT

J gene: TRBJ2-1
V gene: TRBV9
D gene: .
clone size: .
CDR3 protein: CASSVVDLVPNNEQFF
CDR3 DNA: TGTGCCAGCAGCGTGGTGGATCTAGTCCCAAACAATGAGCAGTTCTTC

J gene: TRBJ2-7
V gene: TRBV6-1
D gene: .
clone size: .
CDR3 protein: CASSETGPGEQYF
CDR3 DNA: TGTGCCAGCAGTGAGACAGGCCCGGGGGAGCAGTACTTC

J gene: TRBJ1-3
V gene: TRBV27
D gene: .
clone size: few
CDR3 protein: CASSLGASSGNTIYF
CDR3 DNA: TGTGCCAGCAGCCTCGGGGCCAGCTCTGGAAACACCATATATTTT

J gene: TRBJ2-7
V gene: TRBV9
D gene: .
clone size: .
CDR3 protein: CASSVVASSPIREQYF
CDR3 DNA: TGTGCCAGCAGCGTAGTGGCGTCTAGCCCAATACGCGAGCAGTACTTC

J gene: TRBJ1-5
V gene: TRBV27
D gene: .
clone size: many
CDR3 protein: CASTIRWGGNQPQHF
CDR3 DNA: TGTGCCAGCACTATTCGTTGGGGGGGCAATCAGCCCCAGCATTTT

J gene: TRBJ2-1
V gene: TRBV7-2
D gene: TRBD2
clone size: many
CDR3 protein: CASSLALAGLYNEQFF
CDR3 DNA: TGTGCCAGCAGCTTAGCGCTAGCGGGACTATACAATGAGCAGTTCTTC

J gene: TRBJ1-1
V gene: TRBV5-1
D gene: .
clone size: .
CDR3 protein: CASSLTPGGAEAFF
CDR3 DNA: TGCGCCAGCAGCCTGACACCTGGAGGGGCTGAAGCTTTCTTT

J gene: TRBJ2-7
V gene: TRBV28
D gene: .
clone size: many
CDR3 protein: CASRPRQPYEQYF
CDR3 DNA: TGTGCCAGCAGACCCCGACAGCCTTACGAGCAGTACTTC

J gene: TRBJ2-3
V gene: TRBV11-3
D gene: TRBD2
clone size: .
CDR3 protein: CASTSVAGSTDTQYF
CDR3 DNA: TGTGCCAGCACGTCGGTAGCGGGTAGCACAGATACGCAGTATTTT